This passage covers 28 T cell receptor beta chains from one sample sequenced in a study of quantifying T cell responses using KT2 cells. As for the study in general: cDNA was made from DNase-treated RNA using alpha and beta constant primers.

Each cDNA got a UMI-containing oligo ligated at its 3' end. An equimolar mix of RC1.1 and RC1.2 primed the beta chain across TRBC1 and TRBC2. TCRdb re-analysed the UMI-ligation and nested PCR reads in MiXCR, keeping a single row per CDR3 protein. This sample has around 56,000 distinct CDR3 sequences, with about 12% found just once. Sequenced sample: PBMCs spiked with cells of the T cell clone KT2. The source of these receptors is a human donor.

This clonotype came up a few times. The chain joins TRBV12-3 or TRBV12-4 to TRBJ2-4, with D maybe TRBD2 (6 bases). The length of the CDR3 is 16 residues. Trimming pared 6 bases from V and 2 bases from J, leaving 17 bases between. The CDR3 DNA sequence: TGTGCCAGCAGGCAAGGGACTCCCTTAACCAAAAACATTCAGTACTTC. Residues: CASRQGTPLTKNIQYF.

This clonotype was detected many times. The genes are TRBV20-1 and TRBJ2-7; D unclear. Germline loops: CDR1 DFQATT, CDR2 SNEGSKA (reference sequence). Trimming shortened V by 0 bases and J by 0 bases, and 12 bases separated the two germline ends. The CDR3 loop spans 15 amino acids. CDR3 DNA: TGCAGTGCTAGAGACCGTCCCCTTAGCTCCTACGAGCAGTACTTC. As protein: CSARDRPLSSYEQYF.

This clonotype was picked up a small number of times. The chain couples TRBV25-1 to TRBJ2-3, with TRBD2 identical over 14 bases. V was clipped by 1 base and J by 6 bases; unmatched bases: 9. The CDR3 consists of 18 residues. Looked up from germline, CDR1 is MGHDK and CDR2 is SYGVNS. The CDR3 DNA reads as TGTGCCAGCAGTGAATCCCCCCGACTAGCGGGAGGGATTGATACGCAGTATTTT. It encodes CASSESPRLAGGIDTQYF.

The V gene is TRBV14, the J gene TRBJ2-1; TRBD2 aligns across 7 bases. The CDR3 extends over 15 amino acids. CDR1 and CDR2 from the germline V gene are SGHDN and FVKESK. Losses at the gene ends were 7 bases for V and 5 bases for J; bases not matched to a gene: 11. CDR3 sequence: CASIRGWDYDNEQFF. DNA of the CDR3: TGTGCCAGCATTCGTGGATGGGACTACGACAATGAGCAGTTCTTC.

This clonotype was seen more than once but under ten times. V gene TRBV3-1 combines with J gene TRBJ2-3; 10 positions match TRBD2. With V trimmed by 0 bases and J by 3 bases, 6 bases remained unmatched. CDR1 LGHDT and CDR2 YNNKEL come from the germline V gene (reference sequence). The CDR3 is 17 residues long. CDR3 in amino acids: CASSQDQAGGATDTQYF. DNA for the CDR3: TGTGCCAGCAGCCAAGATCAAGCGGGAGGGGCGACAGATACGCAGTATTTT.

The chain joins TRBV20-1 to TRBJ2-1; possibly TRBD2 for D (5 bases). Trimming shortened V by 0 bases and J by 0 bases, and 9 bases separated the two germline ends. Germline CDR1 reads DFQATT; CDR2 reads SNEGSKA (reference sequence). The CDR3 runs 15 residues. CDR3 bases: TGCAGTGCTAGAGACGGGGTCAGCTCCTACAATGAGCAGTTCTTC. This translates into CSARDGVSSYNEQFF.

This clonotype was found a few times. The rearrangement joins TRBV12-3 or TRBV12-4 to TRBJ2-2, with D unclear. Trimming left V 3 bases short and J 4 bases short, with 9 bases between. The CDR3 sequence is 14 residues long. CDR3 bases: TGTGCCAGCAGTTTGAAGCACAGCACCGGGGAGCTGTTTTTT. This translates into CASSLKHSTGELFF.

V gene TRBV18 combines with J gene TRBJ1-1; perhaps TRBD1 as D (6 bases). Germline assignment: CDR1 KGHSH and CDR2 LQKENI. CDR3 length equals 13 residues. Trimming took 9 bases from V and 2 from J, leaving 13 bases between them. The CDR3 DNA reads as TGTGCCAGTAACGGGGGCCTAAACACTGAAGCTTTCTTT. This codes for CASNGGLNTEAFF.

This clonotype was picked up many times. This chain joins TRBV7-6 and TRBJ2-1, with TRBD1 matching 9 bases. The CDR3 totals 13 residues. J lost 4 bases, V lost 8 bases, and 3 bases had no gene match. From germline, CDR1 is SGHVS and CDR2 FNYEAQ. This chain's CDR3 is CASGDRVYNEQFF. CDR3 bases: TGTGCCAGCGGGGACAGGGTATACAATGAGCAGTTCTTC.

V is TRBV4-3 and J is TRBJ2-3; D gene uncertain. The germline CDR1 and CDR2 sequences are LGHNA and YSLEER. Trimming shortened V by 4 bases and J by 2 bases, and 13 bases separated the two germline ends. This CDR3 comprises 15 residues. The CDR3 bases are TGCGCCAGCAGCCCCCGGTCGGGCGTCACAGATACGCAGTATTTT. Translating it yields CASSPRSGVTDTQYF.

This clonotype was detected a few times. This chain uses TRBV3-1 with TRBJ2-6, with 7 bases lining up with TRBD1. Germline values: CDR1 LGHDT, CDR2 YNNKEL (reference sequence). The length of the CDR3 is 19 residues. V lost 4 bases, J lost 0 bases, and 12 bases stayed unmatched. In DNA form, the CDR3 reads TGTGCCAGCAGCCGACCCAGGGGGAGTCTCTTCTCTGGGGCCAACGTCCTGACTTTC. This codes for CASSRPRGSLFSGANVLTF.

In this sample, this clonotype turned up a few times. The CDR3 is CSAKREGNQPQHF. In DNA, the CDR3 is TGCAGTGCTAAACGGGAGGGGAATCAGCCCCAGCATTTT. The chain is built from TRBV20-1 and TRBJ1-5, with D possibly TRBD1 on 5 matching bases. V was clipped by 4 bases and J by 4 bases, with 11 bases between them. CDR1 and CDR2 (germline): DFQATT, SNEGSKA (reference sequence). The CDR3 has 13 amino acids.

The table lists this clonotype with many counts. The CDR3 nucleotides are TGTGCCAGCAGTTTACTGGCGTCCCGCACAGATACGCAGTATTTT. Protein: CASSLLASRTDTQYF. J is TRBJ2-3 and V is TRBV12-3 or TRBV12-4; no clear D gene. V lost 2 bases, J lost 1 base, and 10 bases lay in between. The length of the CDR3 is 15 residues.

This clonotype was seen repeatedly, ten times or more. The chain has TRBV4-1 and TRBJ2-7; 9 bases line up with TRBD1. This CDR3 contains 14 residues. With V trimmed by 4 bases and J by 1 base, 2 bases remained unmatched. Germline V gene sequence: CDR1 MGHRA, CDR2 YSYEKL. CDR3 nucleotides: TGCGCCAGCAGCCCGGGGACAGGGTCCTACGAGCAGTACTTC. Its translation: CASSPGTGSYEQYF.

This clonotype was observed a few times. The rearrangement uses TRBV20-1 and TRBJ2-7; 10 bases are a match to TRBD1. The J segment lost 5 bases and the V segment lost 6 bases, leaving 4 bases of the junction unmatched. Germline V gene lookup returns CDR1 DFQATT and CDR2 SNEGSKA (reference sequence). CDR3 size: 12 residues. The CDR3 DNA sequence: TGCAGTGCGTGGGGGACAGGGGACGAGCAGTACTTC. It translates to CSAWGTGDEQYF.

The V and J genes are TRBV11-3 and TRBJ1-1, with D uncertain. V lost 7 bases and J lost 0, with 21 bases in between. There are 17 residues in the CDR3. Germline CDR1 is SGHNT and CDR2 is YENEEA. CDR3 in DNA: TGTGCCAGCACCCTGGGCGGGTCTGCCAAACTGAACACTGAAGCTTTCTTT. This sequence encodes CASTLGGSAKLNTEAFF.

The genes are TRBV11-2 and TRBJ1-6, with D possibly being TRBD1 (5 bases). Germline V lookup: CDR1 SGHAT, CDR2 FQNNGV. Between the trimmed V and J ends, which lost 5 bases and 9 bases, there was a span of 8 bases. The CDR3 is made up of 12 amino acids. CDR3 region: CASSPDISPLHF. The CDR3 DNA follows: TGTGCCAGCAGCCCGGACATTTCACCCCTCCACTTT.

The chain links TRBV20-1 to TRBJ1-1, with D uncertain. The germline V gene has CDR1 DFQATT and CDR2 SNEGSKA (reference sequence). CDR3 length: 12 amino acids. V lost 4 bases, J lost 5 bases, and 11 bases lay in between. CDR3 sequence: CSAMLRQTEAFF. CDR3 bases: TGCAGTGCTATGCTACGCCAGACTGAAGCTTTCTTT.

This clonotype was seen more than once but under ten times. The CDR3 sequence: CASSPSDRVAGNTIYF. CDR3 DNA sequence: TGTGCCAGCAGTCCATCAGACAGGGTGGCTGGAAACACCATATATTTT. The chain uses TRBV27 and TRBJ1-3; TRBD1 agrees at 7 bases. With V trimmed by 5 bases and J by 2 bases, 9 bases remained unmatched. CDR1 and CDR2 (germline): MNHEY, SMNVEV (reference sequence). CDR3 length equals 16 residues.

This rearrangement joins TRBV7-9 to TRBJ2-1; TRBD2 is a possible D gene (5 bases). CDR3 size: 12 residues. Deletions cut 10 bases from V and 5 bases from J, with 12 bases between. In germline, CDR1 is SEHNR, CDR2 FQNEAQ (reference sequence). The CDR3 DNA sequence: TGTGCCACCAAGCGAGGGAACAATGAGCAGTTCTTC. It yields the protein CATKRGNNEQFF.

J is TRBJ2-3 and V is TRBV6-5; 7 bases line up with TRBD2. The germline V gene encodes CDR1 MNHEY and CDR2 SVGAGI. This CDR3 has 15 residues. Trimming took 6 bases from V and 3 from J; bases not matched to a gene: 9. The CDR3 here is CASSTKGAGTDTQYF. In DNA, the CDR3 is TGTGCCAGCAGCACAAAGGGAGCGGGGACAGATACGCAGTATTTT.

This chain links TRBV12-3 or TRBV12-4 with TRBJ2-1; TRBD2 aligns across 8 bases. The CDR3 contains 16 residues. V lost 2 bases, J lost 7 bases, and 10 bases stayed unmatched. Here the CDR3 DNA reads TGTGCCAGCAGTTTACGGGGGGGACTGAGTGGGAATGAGCAGTTCTTC. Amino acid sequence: CASSLRGGLSGNEQFF.

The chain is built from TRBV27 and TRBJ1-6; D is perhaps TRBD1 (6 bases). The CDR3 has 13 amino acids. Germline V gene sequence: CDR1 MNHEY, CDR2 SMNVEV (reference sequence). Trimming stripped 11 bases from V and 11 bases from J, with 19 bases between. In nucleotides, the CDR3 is TGTGCCGGGGCACGACAGGAACGGGCACCCCTCCACTTT. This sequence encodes CAGARQERAPLHF.

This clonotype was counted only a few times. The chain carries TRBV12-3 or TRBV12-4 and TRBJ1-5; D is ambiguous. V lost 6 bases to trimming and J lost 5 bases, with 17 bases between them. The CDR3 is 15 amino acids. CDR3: CASSPKGVGHQPQHF. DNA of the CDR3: TGTGCCAGCAGCCCGAAGGGAGTAGGGCATCAGCCCCAGCATTTT.

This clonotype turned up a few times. In DNA, the CDR3 is TGCAGTGCTAGGGGGACAGGGAATCAGCCCCAGCATTTT. It translates to CSARGTGNQPQHF. The gene calls are TRBV20-1 and TRBJ1-5, with 9 bases identical to TRBD1. CDR1 is DFQATT, CDR2 SNEGSKA, per germline (reference sequence). The J segment lost 4 bases and the V segment lost 3 bases, leaving 1 base of the junction unmatched. The CDR3 runs 13 residues.

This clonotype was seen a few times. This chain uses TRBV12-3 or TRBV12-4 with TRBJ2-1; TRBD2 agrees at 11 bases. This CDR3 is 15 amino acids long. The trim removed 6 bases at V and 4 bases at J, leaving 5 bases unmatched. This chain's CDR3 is CASRYSGGGYNEQFF. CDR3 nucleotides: TGTGCCAGCAGATATAGCGGGGGGGGGTACAATGAGCAGTTCTTC.

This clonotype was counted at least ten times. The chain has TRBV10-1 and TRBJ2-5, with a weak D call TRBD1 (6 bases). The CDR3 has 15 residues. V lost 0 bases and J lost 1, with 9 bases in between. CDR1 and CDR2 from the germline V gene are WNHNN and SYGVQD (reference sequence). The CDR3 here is CASSESTGAQETQYF. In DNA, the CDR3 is TGCGCCAGCAGTGAGTCGACAGGTGCCCAAGAGACCCAGTACTTC.

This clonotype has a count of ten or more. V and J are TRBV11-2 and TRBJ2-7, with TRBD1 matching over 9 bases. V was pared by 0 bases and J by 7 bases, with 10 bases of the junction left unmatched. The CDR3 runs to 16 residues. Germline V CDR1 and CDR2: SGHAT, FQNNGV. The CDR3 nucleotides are TGTGCCAGCAGCTTAGAAATGGGACAGGGTTATAGAGAGCAGTACTTC. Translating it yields CASSLEMGQGYREQYF.